The text below deals with one TCR beta chain. The data derive from a study of shared clonotypes between healthy human individuals. Clones were read by immunoSEQ multiplex PCR, and TCRdb kept only the in-frame ones, dropping some. The table includes fewer than 700,000 clones, about 95% detected once. Naive CD8 cells, CD45RO-negative and positively selected for CCR7, excluded terminally differentiated effector memory CD45RA+ cells. V lost 5 bases to trimming and J lost 6 bases; unmatched junction nucleotides: 5. Germline V gene lookup returns CDR1 MNHEY and CDR2 SMNVEV (reference sequence). This CDR3 has 13 amino acids.

V gene TRBV27 combines with J gene TRBJ2-7, with TRBD2 matching 9 bases. This sequence originates from a woman in her 30s in good health. What was sequenced was naive CD8+ T cells sorted from blood. The CDR3 loop reads CASSSGRRGEQYF. The CDR3, as DNA: TGTGCCAGCAGTAGCGGGAGGCGAGGCGAGCAGTACTTC.